Below, 22 T cell receptor beta chains from the same sample are listed, as sequenced in a study of response to subunit inactivated influenza vaccine. TCRdb processed the RT-PCR reads anew with MiXCR; each CDR3 protein has one entry. The sample holds roughly 500,000 distinct CDR3 sequences, approximately 15% seen once. This specimen was CD4+ T cells sorted from PBMCs, taken less than 30 months after vaccination. The receptor set was obtained from a man between 50 and 70 years old who received an inactivated influenza vaccine.

This clonotype was observed a handful of times. This rearrangement joins TRBV7-9 to TRBJ2-6, with D unresolved. Trimming pared 7 bases from V and 1 base from J, leaving 11 bases between. Germline V gene lookup returns CDR1 SEHNR and CDR2 FQNEAQ (reference sequence). The CDR3 has 15 residues. CDR3 protein: CASTFRISGANVLTF. The CDR3 DNA follows: TGTGCCAGCACATTTAGGATATCTGGGGCCAACGTCCTGACTTTC.

The chain combines TRBV28 with TRBJ1-2; possible D gene TRBD1, 5 bases. Per the germline V gene, CDR1 is MDHEN and CDR2 is SYDVKM. With 7 bases removed from V and 3 bases from J, the gap between germline ends came to 12 bases. This CDR3 has 13 residues. The CDR3 DNA follows: TGTGCCAGCACCCGGGACGGGGACTATGGCTACACCTTC. Its protein product is CASTRDGDYGYTF.

J is TRBJ1-6 and V is TRBV7-9; D call uncertain. The CDR3 covers 12 residues. CDR1 is SEHNR and CDR2 is FQNEAQ in the germline V gene (reference sequence). This CDR3 is CPGRRYNSPLHF. In nucleotides, the CDR3 is TGTCCCGGCCGTCGATACAATTCACCCCTCCACTTT.

The chain links TRBV30 to TRBJ1-5; maybe TRBD1 (6 bases). V lost 1 base to trimming and J lost 0 bases, with 7 bases between them. Germline CDR1 reads GTSNPN; CDR2 reads SVGIG (reference sequence). This CDR3 comprises 14 residues. This CDR3 is CAWSADSSNQPQHF. In nucleotides, the CDR3 is TGTGCCTGGAGTGCGGACAGTAGCAATCAGCCCCAGCATTTT.

This chain links TRBV14 with TRBJ1-1; 9 bases agree with TRBD1. The germline V gene encodes CDR1 SGHDN and CDR2 FVKESK. The CDR3 contains 13 residues. The V and J ends lost 3 bases and 6 bases, in that order; junction bases with no gene match: 2. DNA for the CDR3: TGTGCCAGCAGCCAGCGACAGGGGGCTGAAGCTTTCTTT. Its translation is CASSQRQGAEAFF.

This clonotype appeared a few times. V gene TRBV7-8 combines with J gene TRBJ1-4; no clear D gene. Trimming shortened V by 5 bases and J by 2 bases, and 9 bases separated the two germline ends. From germline, CDR1 is SGHVS and CDR2 FQNEAQ. The CDR3 extends over 14 amino acids. CDR3 sequence reads: CASSPLLTNEKLFF. DNA of the CDR3: TGTGCCAGCAGCCCTCTACTTACTAATGAAAAACTGTTTTTT.

This clonotype was observed many times. The gene calls are TRBV5-1 and TRBJ2-1; D call uncertain. The CDR3 is 13 residues long. Trimming took off 2 bases at V and 2 bases at J, with 5 bases between the two ends. CDR1 and CDR2 from the germline V gene are SGHRS and YFSETQ. CDR3 amino acids: CASSFSAYNEQFF. The CDR3 bases are TGCGCCAGCAGCTTTTCAGCCTACAATGAGCAGTTCTTC.

This clonotype was found a few times. This chain uses TRBV5-5 with TRBJ1-5; weak D call: TRBD1 (5 bases). V was clipped by 3 bases and J by 1 base, with 17 bases between them. In germline, CDR1 is SGHKS, CDR2 YYEKEE (reference sequence). CDR3 size: 17 residues. CDR3 sequence: CASSWGGELGSNQPQHF. The CDR3 nucleotides are TGTGCCAGCAGCTGGGGGGGGGAGCTGGGGAGCAATCAGCCCCAGCATTTT.

The chain recombines TRBV6-5 with TRBJ2-2; TRBD2 matches 9 bases. The germline V gene encodes CDR1 MNHEY and CDR2 SVGAGI. The V and J ends lost 2 bases and 1 base, in that order; junction bases with no gene match: 8. This CDR3 contains 18 residues. The CDR3 region is CASSYGASGTMNTGELFF. CDR3 sequence (DNA): TGTGCCAGCAGTTACGGGGCTAGCGGGACGATGAACACCGGGGAGCTGTTTTTT.

The J gene is TRBJ2-7, the V gene TRBV7-2; D is possibly TRBD2 (6 bases). This CDR3 spans 13 amino acids. Germline loops: CDR1 SGHTA, CDR2 FQGNSA. Trimming cost V 3 bases and J 7 bases, with 13 bases left between them. CDR3 coding DNA: TGTGCCAGCAGCTTCGGACTACCGGCTGAGCAGTACTTC. This codes for CASSFGLPAEQYF.

The rearrangement joins TRBV9 to TRBJ1-2; D is undetermined. V dropped 0 bases and J dropped 5 bases, with 8 bases sitting between them. Germline V gives CDR1 SGDLS, CDR2 YYNGEE. CDR3 length equals 13 residues. CDR3 loop: CASSVVWGYGYTF. The CDR3 DNA reads TGTGCCAGCAGCGTAGTATGGGGATATGGCTACACCTTC.

This clonotype was seen a few times. The V gene is TRBV4-3, the J gene TRBJ1-5; the D is unclear. Trimming shortened V by 0 bases and J by 3 bases, and 9 bases separated the two germline ends. The V gene's germline CDR1 is LGHNA and CDR2 YSLEER. The CDR3 sequence is 15 residues long. CDR3 sequence (DNA): TGCGCCAGCAGCCAAGATTCCGGGATCAATCAGCCCCAGCATTTT. As protein: CASSQDSGINQPQHF.

This clonotype showed up just a few times. The V gene is TRBV20-1, the J gene TRBJ2-7, with D possibly being TRBD2 (6 bases). The CDR3 is 15 residues long. In germline, CDR1 is DFQATT, CDR2 SNEGSKA (reference sequence). Trimming left V 3 bases short and J 0 bases short, with 15 bases between. The CDR3 protein is CSASSERVYSYEQYF. CDR3 nucleotides: TGCAGTGCTAGTTCCGAGCGGGTCTACTCCTACGAGCAGTACTTC.

CDR3 nucleotide sequence: TGTGCCAGCTCACCAAACCCGTCTGGGGCCAACGTCCTGACTTTC. Amino acid sequence: CASSPNPSGANVLTF. The chain recombines TRBV18 with TRBJ2-6; D is unclear. This CDR3 is built from 15 residues. V was clipped by 2 bases and J by 1 base, with 6 bases between them. Germline-derived CDR1 and CDR2 are KGHSH and LQKENI.

The chain carries TRBV7-8 and TRBJ2-1, with 10 positions matching TRBD1. Trimming took 1 base from V and 4 from J; bases not matched to a gene: 4. The germline CDR1 and CDR2 sequences are SGHVS and FQNEAQ. This CDR3 contains 16 residues. CDR3 DNA sequence: TGTGCCAGCAGCTTAGGGCGACAGGGGGCTTACAATGAGCAGTTCTTC. Translating gives CASSLGRQGAYNEQFF. Filled out from reference TRBV7-8 and TRBJ2-1, the complete variable domain reads GAGVSQSPRYKVAKRGQDVALRCDPISGHVSLFWYQQALGQGPEFLTYFQNEAQLDKSGLPSDRFFAERPEGSVSTLKIQRTQQEDSAVYLCASSLGRQGAYNEQFFGPGTRLTVL.

This clonotype showed up just a few times. The chain joins TRBV12-3 or TRBV12-4 to TRBJ1-4; D is undetermined. V shed 5 bases and J shed 2 bases, with 9 bases lying between them. The CDR3 has 14 amino acids. The CDR3 here is CASSPVSTNEKLFF. As DNA, the CDR3 is TGTGCCAGCAGTCCGGTGTCGACTAATGAAAAACTGTTTTTT.

As DNA, the CDR3 is TGTGCCAGCAGCGTAGCGACGGGAGGGCACGAGACCCAGTACTTC. Translation gives CASSVATGGHETQYF. The chain uses TRBV9 and TRBJ2-5; 8 nucleotides agree with TRBD2. CDR3 length equals 15 residues. Trimming at V came to 0 bases and at J to 5 bases, leaving 6 bases not matched to a gene. Per the germline V gene, CDR1 is SGDLS and CDR2 is YYNGEE.

This clonotype was counted many times. The rearrangement uses TRBV15 and TRBJ2-7, with 8 bases fitting TRBD2. Germline CDR1 and CDR2: LNHNV and YYDKDF (reference sequence). This CDR3 spans 14 amino acids. Losses at the gene ends were 1 base for V and 3 bases for J; bases not matched to a gene: 2. CDR3 DNA sequence: TGTGCCACCAGCAGAGCGGGAGGGCTCTACGAGCAGTACTTC. Amino acids: CATSRAGGLYEQYF.

This clonotype was seen ten or more times. The CDR3 coding sequence is TGTGCCAGCAATCGTGGGACAGGGGGGGAGCAGTTCTTC. It yields the protein CASNRGTGGEQFF. This chain uses TRBV6-2 or TRBV6-3 with TRBJ2-1, with TRBD1 identical over 11 bases. V lost 7 bases and J lost 10; bases outside the gene matches: 6. Germline CDR1 and CDR2: MNHEY and SVGEGT. The CDR3 consists of 13 residues.

This rearrangement joins TRBV29-1 to TRBJ2-7, with 7 bases aligning to TRBD2. This CDR3 is 13 amino acids long. CDR1 is SQVTM, CDR2 ANQGSEA, per germline. The junction had 9 bases not matched to a gene; V was cut back by 6 bases and J by 4 bases. This CDR3 is CSVHLAGNYEQYF. The DNA for the CDR3 is TGCAGCGTGCACTTAGCGGGCAATTACGAGCAGTACTTC.

This clonotype has more than one count but fewer than ten. The V and J genes are TRBV12-3 or TRBV12-4 and TRBJ2-5, with D perhaps matching TRBD2 (5 bases). The CDR3 is made up of 11 amino acids. The ends were cut back, 6 bases at V and 9 bases at J, with 11 bases in the middle. The CDR3 sequence is CASSDQRAQYF. The DNA of the CDR3 is TGTGCCAGCAGCGACCAGAGGGCCCAGTACTTC.

This clonotype was found a few times. The chain employs TRBV2 and TRBJ1-5; D remains ambiguous. The CDR3 extends over 14 amino acids. Germline lookup yields CDR1 SNHLY and CDR2 FYNNEI. Trimming took off 7 bases at V and 2 bases at J, with 12 bases between the two ends. The CDR3 sequence is CASTMTGGNQPQHF. The CDR3 DNA reads as TGTGCCAGCACGATGACCGGGGGCAATCAGCCCCAGCATTTT.